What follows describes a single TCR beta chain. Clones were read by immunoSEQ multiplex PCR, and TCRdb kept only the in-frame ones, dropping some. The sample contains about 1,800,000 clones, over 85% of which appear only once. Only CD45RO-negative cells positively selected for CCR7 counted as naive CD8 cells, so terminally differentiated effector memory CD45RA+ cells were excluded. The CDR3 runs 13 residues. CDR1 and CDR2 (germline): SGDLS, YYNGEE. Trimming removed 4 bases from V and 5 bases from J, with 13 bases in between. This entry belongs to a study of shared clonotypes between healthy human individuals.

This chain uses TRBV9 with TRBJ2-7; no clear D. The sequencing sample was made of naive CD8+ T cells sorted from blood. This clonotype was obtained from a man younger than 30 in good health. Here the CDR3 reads CASSSRSDHEQYF. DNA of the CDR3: TGTGCCAGCAGCTCCAGAAGCGACCACGAGCAGTACTTC.